One and the same sample provided the 14 T cell receptor beta chains below, sequenced in a study. MiXCR, applied by TCRdb to the RT-PCR reads, yields one record per CDR3 protein. The table has approximately 720,000 distinct CDR3 sequences, 12% to 15% seen once. Sequenced: memory CD4+ T cells from blood. Receptors originate from a female donor in good health, serving as a healthy control.

This clonotype was counted ten times or more. This chain links TRBV12-3 or TRBV12-4 with TRBJ1-3; D remains ambiguous. The V end lost 6 bases, the J end lost 2 bases, and 11 bases lay between the germline ends. The CDR3 has 14 amino acids. The CDR3 here is CASRIGLTGNTIYF. The CDR3 DNA sequence: TGTGCCAGCAGGATCGGTCTGACTGGAAACACCATATATTTT.

The sample holds many counts of this clonotype. V usage is TRBV7-2 and J usage is TRBJ1-1; D is unresolved. Per the germline V gene, CDR1 is SGHTA and CDR2 is FQGNSA. V lost 5 bases to trimming and J lost 5 bases, with 12 bases between them. The CDR3 loop spans 13 amino acids. The CDR3 is CASSVIRITEAFF. The CDR3 nucleotides read TGTGCCAGCAGCGTAATACGGATAACTGAAGCTTTCTTT.

The V gene is TRBV7-8, the J gene TRBJ1-1, with 7 nucleotides matching TRBD1. The germline V gene encodes CDR1 SGHVS and CDR2 FQNEAQ. CDR3 length: 13 amino acids. V shed 5 bases and J 5 bases; nucleotides not matched to a gene: 5. CDR3 region: CASSLDRITEAFF. CDR3 nucleotides: TGTGCCAGCAGCCTGGACAGGATAACTGAAGCTTTCTTT.

The chain couples TRBV12-3 or TRBV12-4 to TRBJ1-2; D unresolved. Trimming stripped 5 bases from V and 5 bases from J, with 18 bases between. The CDR3 sequence is 15 residues long. This chain's CDR3 is CASSLDSYNTYGYTF. CDR3 sequence (DNA): TGTGCCAGCAGTCTGGACTCGTATAATACGTATGGCTACACCTTC.

This clonotype was recorded a few times. The rearrangement uses TRBV4-2 and TRBJ2-2, with D tentatively TRBD1 (6 bases). Germline CDR1 LGHNA, CDR2 YNFKEQ. The V end was cut by 2 bases, the J end by 8 bases, with 18 bases between. This CDR3 comprises 16 residues. CDR3 sequence reads: CASSQNRLTGWGELFF. The CDR3 DNA reads TGTGCCAGCAGCCAAAACCGACTAACAGGGTGGGGGGAGCTGTTTTTT.

Ten or more counts support this clonotype. V and J are TRBV6-5 and TRBJ1-5; D is unclear. This CDR3 region has 12 residues. Deletions cut 6 bases from V and 2 bases from J, with 5 bases between. Per germline, CDR1 MNHEY and CDR2 SVGAGI. Here the CDR3 reads CASRAGNQPQHF. CDR3 DNA sequence: TGTGCCAGCAGGGCAGGCAATCAGCCCCAGCATTTT.

This clonotype was recorded many times. The rearrangement joins TRBV7-3 to TRBJ2-3, with 14 bases that match TRBD2. CDR3 length equals 15 residues. Trimming removed 5 bases from V and 5 bases from J; junction bases left unmatched: 3. Per germline, CDR1 SGHTA and CDR2 FQGTGA. DNA of the CDR3: TGTGCCAGCAGCCCGGGGACTAGCGGGAGAGATACGCAGTATTTT. Its protein is CASSPGTSGRDTQYF.

CDR3 bases: TGTGCCATCAGTGAGGGACAGACCACCGGGGAGCTGTTTTTT. Translating it yields CAISEGQTTGELFF. The gene calls are TRBV10-3 and TRBJ2-2; TRBD1 might be the D (6 bases). Germline V gene data show CDR1 as ENHRY and CDR2 as SYGVKD. The CDR3 runs to 14 residues. V gave up 2 bases and J gave up 4 bases, with 8 bases separating them.

V usage is TRBV20-1 and J usage is TRBJ1-6; D possibly corresponds to TRBD1 (5 bases). This CDR3 comprises 13 residues. Trimming took 3 bases from V and 5 from J, leaving 8 bases between them. Germline V lookup: CDR1 DFQATT, CDR2 SNEGSKA (reference sequence). Here the CDR3 reads CSASVQDNSPLHF. The CDR3, as DNA: TGCAGTGCTAGTGTACAGGATAATTCACCCCTCCACTTT.

This clonotype showed up just a few times. The rearrangement uses TRBV6-2 or TRBV6-3 and TRBJ1-6; D is unclear. This CDR3 has 13 amino acids. Trimming shortened V by 4 bases and J by 8 bases, and 9 bases separated the two germline ends. The germline V gene encodes CDR1 MNHEY and CDR2 SVGEGT. CDR3 sequence (DNA): TGTGCCAGCAGTTCTGTCGGGGATTCACCCCTCCACTTT. Amino acid sequence: CASSSVGDSPLHF.

There are many counts of this clonotype. The chain is built from TRBV4-3 and TRBJ1-2, with D unresolved. CDR3 length: 15 amino acids. Germline V gene data show CDR1 as LGHNA and CDR2 as YSLEER. V was cut by 4 bases and J by 4 bases, with 16 bases left in between. CDR3: CASSLSRSGSYGYTF. The CDR3 coding sequence is TGCGCCAGCAGCCTTAGCCGAAGCGGGTCCTATGGCTACACCTTC.

The sample holds a few counts of this clonotype. The rearrangement uses TRBV24-1 and TRBJ2-5, with D perhaps given as TRBD1 or TRBD2 (6 bases each). Looked up from germline, CDR1 is KGHDR and CDR2 is SFDVKD. Deletions cut 4 bases from V and 7 bases from J, with 15 bases between. The CDR3 covers 14 residues. The CDR3 reads CATSDPGKGGTQYF. The CDR3 bases are TGTGCCACCAGTGACCCGGGGAAGGGGGGGACCCAGTACTTC.

At least ten counts were recorded for this clonotype. The chain joins TRBV29-1 to TRBJ2-7; D may correspond to TRBD1 or TRBD2 (5 bases each). The CDR3 length is 15 residues. Trimming removed 6 bases from V and 0 bases from J, with 18 bases in between. Germline values: CDR1 SQVTM, CDR2 ANQGSEA. CDR3 DNA: TGCAGCGTGGGGTCGGTGAGGGGTTTCTCCTACGAGCAGTACTTC. This sequence encodes CSVGSVRGFSYEQYF.

This clonotype was recorded a few times. The chain uses TRBV3-1 and TRBJ2-5; D not certain. Germline assignment: CDR1 LGHDT and CDR2 YNNKEL (reference sequence). CDR3 length equals 15 residues. With 1 base removed from V and 4 bases from J, the gap between germline ends came to 13 bases. CDR3 DNA: TGTGCCAGCAGCCAAGGGGCTGGCACGGGAGAGACCCAGTACTTC. It encodes CASSQGAGTGETQYF.